This T cell receptor beta chain was recovered during a study of shared clonotypes between healthy human individuals. The CDR3 is 16 residues long. V was trimmed by 3 bases and J by 7 bases, leaving 17 bases between them. Per the germline V gene, CDR1 is SGDLS and CDR2 is YYNGEE. Sequencing was performed with immunoSEQ multiplex PCR; in TCRdb, only in-frame clones are kept and a portion is missing. The sample holds 950,000 to 1,100,000 clones; about 76% are singletons and the top ten take less than 1.5%. The chain joins TRBV9 to TRBJ1-6, with D unclear. The sequencing input was memory CD4+ T cells sorted from blood. Subset defined: CD45RA-negative fraction. This clonotype was obtained from a man aged 18 to 30 in good health. The CDR3: CASSGQVSTVNSPLHF. The CDR3 nucleotides read TGTGCCAGCAGCGGACAAGTATCGACGGTGAATTCACCCCTCCACTTT.